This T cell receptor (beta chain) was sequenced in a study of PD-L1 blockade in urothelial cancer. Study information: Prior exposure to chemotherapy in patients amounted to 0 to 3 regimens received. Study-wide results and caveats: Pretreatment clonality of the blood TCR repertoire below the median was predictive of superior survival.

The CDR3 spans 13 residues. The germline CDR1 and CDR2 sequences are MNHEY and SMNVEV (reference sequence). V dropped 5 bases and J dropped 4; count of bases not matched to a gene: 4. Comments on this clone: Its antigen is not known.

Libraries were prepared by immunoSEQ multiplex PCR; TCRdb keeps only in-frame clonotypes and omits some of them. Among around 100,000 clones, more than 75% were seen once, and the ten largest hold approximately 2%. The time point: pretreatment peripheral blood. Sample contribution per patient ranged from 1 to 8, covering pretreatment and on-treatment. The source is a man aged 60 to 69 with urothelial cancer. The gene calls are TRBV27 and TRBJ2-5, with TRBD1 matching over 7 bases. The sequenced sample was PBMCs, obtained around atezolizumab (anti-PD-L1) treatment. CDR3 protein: CASSIRQGETQYF. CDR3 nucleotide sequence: TGTGCCAGCAGTATCAGACAGGGAGAGACCCAGTACTTC.